These 9 T cell receptor beta chains originate from one sample sequenced in a study of cytomegalovirus exposure and HLA in healthy donors. The primer mix had 60 Vbeta and 13 Jbeta primers. Produced via immunoSEQ multiplex PCR; TCRdb's table is partial and in-frame only. The data hold 150,000 to 170,000 clones, with roughly 70% observed a single time. Sequenced input: PBMCs. Every receptor here comes from a man aged 30 to 45 in good health and CMV-seronegative.

This chain joins TRBV4-3 and TRBJ2-3, with 11 nucleotides matching TRBD2. V was clipped by 3 bases and J by 6 bases; unmatched bases: 5. Germline V gives CDR1 LGHNA, CDR2 YSLEER. The CDR3 is 15 amino acids. CDR3 DNA: TGCGCCAGCAGCCAGATAGCGGGGGGGCCGGATACGCAGTATTTT. It yields the protein CASSQIAGGPDTQYF.

Of note for this clone: An end of the junction differs from the germline gene, which may be a read error. The V and J genes are TRBV6-1 and TRBJ1-5; a weak D match, TRBD1 (6 bases). The CDR3 runs 14 residues. The V gene's germline CDR1 is MNHNS and CDR2 SASEGT. DNA for the CDR3: TGTGCCAGCACCGCGGGGGGGGGCAATCAGCCCCAGAATTTT. It yields the protein CASTAGGGNQPQNF.

The chain uses TRBV2 and TRBJ1-5, with D perhaps TRBD1 (5 bases). Per the germline V gene, CDR1 is SNHLY and CDR2 is FYNNEI. V dropped 3 bases and J dropped 6 bases, with 9 bases sitting between them. The CDR3 has 13 amino acids. CDR3 coding DNA: TGTGCCAGCAGTGATCTGGGGGGTCAGCCCCAGCATTTT. Encoded protein: CASSDLGGQPQHF.

V usage is TRBV13 and J usage is TRBJ2-1; D is uncertain. Germline loops: CDR1 PRHDT, CDR2 FYEKMQ (reference sequence). Trimming removed 6 bases from V and 9 bases from J, with 15 bases in between. The CDR3 covers 13 residues. The chain's CDR3 is CASSNIPSGEQFF. For the CDR3, the DNA is TGTGCCAGCAGTAACATTCCATCGGGTGAGCAGTTCTTC.

This chain uses TRBV4-3 with TRBJ2-4; weak D call: TRBD1 (6 bases). Trimming shortened V by 0 bases and J by 3 bases, and 12 bases separated the two germline ends. The CDR3 contains 16 residues. Germline CDR1 LGHNA, CDR2 YSLEER. The CDR3, as DNA: TGCGCCAGCAGCCAAGATCCCAGGGGCGGCAAAAACATTCAGTACTTC. Its protein product is CASSQDPRGGKNIQYF.

The V and J genes are TRBV5-1 and TRBJ2-5; 7 nucleotides line up with TRBD2. V was clipped by 0 bases and J by 5 bases; unmatched bases: 10. Germline CDR1 SGHRS, CDR2 YFSETQ. CDR3 length: 16 amino acids. The CDR3 here is CASSLAPLGLDETQYF. In DNA, the CDR3 is TGCGCCAGCAGCTTGGCCCCCTTAGGACTAGATGAGACCCAGTACTTC.

CDR3: CSVGTGRSTEAFF. The CDR3 DNA reads TGCAGCGTGGGGACAGGGAGGTCCACTGAAGCTTTCTTT. The rearrangement joins TRBV29-1 to TRBJ1-1; TRBD1 agrees at 9 bases. Trimming at V came to 6 bases and at J to 4 bases, leaving 6 bases not matched to a gene. This CDR3 is 13 amino acids long. The germline V gene has CDR1 SQVTM and CDR2 ANQGSEA.

The chain joins TRBV15 to TRBJ2-3, with D unresolved. V shed 2 bases and J shed 2 bases, with 14 bases lying between them. This CDR3 contains 16 residues. Per the germline V gene, CDR1 is LNHNV and CDR2 is YYDKDF (reference sequence). CDR3 region: CATSRSPQLVTDTQYF. CDR3 sequence (DNA): TGTGCCACCAGCAGAAGCCCACAGTTGGTCACAGATACGCAGTATTTT.

The table lists this clone with a few counts. The chain has TRBV28 and TRBJ2-7; D gene unclear. The germline V and J ends were trimmed by 4 bases and 4 bases, with 8 bases remaining between them. This CDR3 has 12 amino acids. The germline gives CDR1 MDHEN, CDR2 SYDVKM. The CDR3 loop is CASSSLLYEQYF. The DNA of the CDR3 is TGTGCCAGCAGTTCCCTTTTATACGAGCAGTACTTC. The full variable domain, rest sourced from reference TRBV28 and TRBJ2-7, is DVKVTQSSRYLVKRTGEKVFLECVQDMDHENMFWYRQDPGLGLRLIYFSYDVKMKEKGDIPEGYSVSREKKERFSLILESASTNQTSMYLCASSSLLYEQYFGPGTRLTVT.